This TCR beta chain appears in the sequencing data of a study of blood T cell repertoires in COVID-19. Whole-study context: Samples taken during acute and convalescent COVID-19 were collected in the United States, Italy and Spain. Sources were T cells, B-cell-depleted T cells, or PBMCs; the material itself was cDNA or gDNA.

As processed by the authors: Reference gene primers were amplified, and this amplification served to estimate nucleated cell counts. Assay: immunoSEQ multiplex PCR; the TCRdb copy retains only in-frame clones and omits some. V, J and clone size were drawn from that table, and D and trimming were deduced from the DNA. The data hold approximately 150,000 clones, with 65% to 90% observed a single time. The sample holds one count of this clone. This TCR came from a man aged 55-75 years with active or convalescent COVID-19. Sequenced material: peripheral blood.

The CDR3, as DNA: TGTGCCAGCAGCATCAGGGGGAGTATGGCCTACGAGCAGTACTTC. It is translated as CASSIRGSMAYEQYF. This chain links TRBV3-1 (or the pseudogene TRBV3-2) with TRBJ2-7, with 7 bases fitting TRBD1. The CDR3 sequence is 15 residues long. The V gene end was trimmed by 5 bases and the J gene end by 2 bases; junction bases not matched to a gene: 9. CDR1 and CDR2 from the germline V gene are LGHDT and YNNKEL (reference sequence).